The clone carrying this T cell receptor (beta chain) was seen repeatedly, ten times or more. The germline CDR1 and CDR2 sequences are DFQATT and SNEGSKA (reference sequence). The V and J ends lost 6 bases and 4 bases, in that order; junction bases with no gene match: 9. The CDR3 length is 15 residues. TCRdb re-called the reads with MiXCR, one entry per CDR3 protein. The repertoire holds over a thousand distinct CDR3 sequences, with approximately 19% as singletons. This specimen belongs to a study of liver allograft versus peripheral blood T cells. Overall study: Transplanted-liver and recipient peripheral blood T cell receptor repertoires were compared.

V and J are TRBV20-1 and TRBJ2-5, with 12 bases fitting TRBD2. This TCR was sampled from a human patient who had a liver transplant. The graft donor may be the source of some T cells. The CDR3 bases are TGCAGTGCCCCAGACCCACTAGCGGGGGGAGAGACCCAGTACTTC. As protein: CSAPDPLAGGETQYF.